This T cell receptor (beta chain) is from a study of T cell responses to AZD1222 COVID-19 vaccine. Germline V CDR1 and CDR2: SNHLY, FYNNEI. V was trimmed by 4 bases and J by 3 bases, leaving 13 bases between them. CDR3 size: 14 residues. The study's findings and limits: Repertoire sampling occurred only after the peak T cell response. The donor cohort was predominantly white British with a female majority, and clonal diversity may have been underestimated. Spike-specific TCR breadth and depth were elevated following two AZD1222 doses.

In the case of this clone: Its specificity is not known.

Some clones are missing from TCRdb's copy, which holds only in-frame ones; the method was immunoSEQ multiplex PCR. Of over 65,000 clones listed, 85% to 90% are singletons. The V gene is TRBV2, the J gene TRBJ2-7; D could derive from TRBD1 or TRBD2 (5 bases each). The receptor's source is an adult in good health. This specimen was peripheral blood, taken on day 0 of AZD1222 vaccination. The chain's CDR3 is CASSVQGSGYEQYF. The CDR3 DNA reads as TGTGCCAGCAGTGTCCAGGGAAGCGGCTACGAGCAGTACTTC.